The present T cell receptor (beta chain) was sequenced within a study of type 1 regulatory T cells. Details on this clonotype: Its antigen is currently unknown.

The length of the CDR3 is 13 residues. Trimming left V 0 bases short and J 5 bases short, with 10 bases between. Germline CDR1 is DFQATT and CDR2 is SNEGSKA (reference sequence). TCRdb ran MiXCR on the reads and lists one entry per CDR3 protein. This sample has about 59,000 distinct CDR3 sequences; 60% to 80% occur once, and the top ten carry approximately 1.8%. V is TRBV20-1 and J is TRBJ2-5; D remains unclear. The sequenced sample was cultured non-Tr1 T cells, either the whole culture or a sorted T cell fraction (not recorded which). This TCR was sampled from a human donor in good health. The DNA of the CDR3 is TGCAGTGCTAGAGACGATCGCAGGGAGACCCAGTACTTC. Amino acid sequence: CSARDDRRETQYF.